Described below is a single T cell receptor (beta chain) sequence and its context. Its target is not known. This table comes from immunoSEQ multiplex PCR, and its TCRdb copy is limited to in-frame clones, with some not included. The sample lists some 48,000 clones; over 65% were seen once. The sample is drawn from a study of a mutant IDH1 vaccine in newly diagnosed glioma. Background on the study: Patients' prior therapy spanned radiotherapy, temozolomide, or both; most underwent both.

Stated time point: week 35, safety follow-up. Vaccination used 300 ug of mutant IDH1 20-mer peptide per dose, with topical imiquimod. Patients received eight vaccinations in weeks 1, 3, 5, 7, 11, 15, 19, 23. New astrocytomas of WHO grade 3 or 4 that were IDH1-mutant and ATRX-lost were found in the donors. The length of the CDR3 is 14 residues. V lost 0 bases and J lost 5, with 11 bases in between. Looked up from germline, CDR1 is SGHDT and CDR2 is YYEEEE. The sequenced sample was PBMCs, obtained from a glioma patient whose treatment included an IDH1 peptide vaccine. The chain carries TRBV5-6 and TRBJ1-1, with D perhaps matching TRBD1 (5 bases). The source is a man aged 40-55 years with glioma. The CDR3: CASSLGQGETEAFF. DNA of the CDR3: TGTGCCAGCAGCTTGGGGCAGGGAGAAACTGAAGCTTTCTTT.